These 21 T cell receptor beta chains were all obtained from the same sample, sequenced in a study of cytomegalovirus exposure and HLA in healthy donors. Researchers ran the PCR with 60 Vbeta and 13 Jbeta primers. The table came from immunoSEQ multiplex PCR; TCRdb's copy has only in-frame clones and leaves some out. The table shows fewer than 250,000 clones, with roughly 84% occurring only once. The sequencing input was PBMCs. These receptors all come from a girl aged 5-17 years in good health and CMV-seronegative.

This clone has just one count. CDR3 bases: TGTGCCAGCAGCGTAGGGGGGCCCACAGATACGCAGTATTTT. This gives the protein CASSVGGPTDTQYF. The chain links TRBV9 to TRBJ2-3, with D perhaps TRBD1 (6 bases). V was pared by 0 bases and J by 2 bases, with 7 bases between. This CDR3 spans 14 amino acids. Germline CDR1 reads SGDLS; CDR2 reads YYNGEE.

The rearrangement joins TRBV6-5 to TRBJ1-5, with D hard to call. CDR1 and CDR2 (germline): MNHEY, SVGAGI. There are 14 residues in the CDR3. V dropped 5 bases and J dropped 0 bases, with 8 bases sitting between them. This chain's CDR3 is CASSEDYSNQPQHF. The CDR3 DNA reads as TGTGCCAGCAGTGAGGACTATAGCAATCAGCCCCAGCATTTT.

This clone appeared a few times. The chain joins TRBV5-8 to TRBJ1-1; TRBD1 agrees at 7 bases. Germline V gene sequence: CDR1 SGHTS, CDR2 YDEGEE. With 2 bases clipped from V and 4 bases from J, the junction kept 14 bases outside the gene matches. The CDR3 runs 17 residues. CDR3 in amino acids: CASSLVPDRVRGTEAFF. The CDR3 region has the DNA TGTGCCAGCAGCTTAGTCCCAGACAGGGTCCGGGGCACTGAAGCTTTCTTT.

This clone was picked up one time. The V call is TRBV6-5, the J call TRBJ1-4; 12 bases map to TRBD1. J lost 8 bases, V lost 6 bases, and 4 bases had no gene match. Looked up from germline, CDR1 is MNHEY and CDR2 is SVGAGI. The CDR3 loop spans 14 amino acids. The CDR3 DNA reads as TGTGCCAGCAGGGGGACAGGGGGCACGGAAAAACTGTTTTTT. This codes for CASRGTGGTEKLFF.

The V gene is TRBV5-5, the J gene TRBJ2-7; the D gene is possibly TRBD1 (5 bases). The germline CDR1 and CDR2 sequences are SGHKS and YYEKEE (reference sequence). Trimming stripped 2 bases from V and 3 bases from J, with 12 bases between. The length of the CDR3 is 14 residues. CDR3 coding DNA: TGTGCCAGCAGCTTTGGGGCGGTCCGCTACGAGCAGTACTTC. Translated, it gives CASSFGAVRYEQYF.

This chain uses TRBV5-1 with TRBJ2-2; D possibly corresponds to TRBD2 (7 bases). The CDR3 length is 15 residues. V was clipped by 2 bases and J by 6 bases, with 14 bases between them. Germline CDR1 reads SGHRS; CDR2 reads YFSETQ. CDR3 DNA: TGCGCCAGCAGCTTCTTCGGGGGGCAGGCCGGGGAGCTGTTTTTT. It yields the protein CASSFFGGQAGELFF.

The chain has TRBV7-2 and TRBJ2-1; D may be TRBD1 (6 bases). The CDR3 runs 14 residues. Germline assignment: CDR1 SGHTA and CDR2 FQGNSA. V lost 5 bases and J 4 bases, leaving 12 bases between the germline ends. The CDR3 sequence: CASSPRQAYNEQFF. Written as DNA, the CDR3 is TGTGCCAGCAGCCCCCGACAGGCGTACAATGAGCAGTTCTTC.

The rearrangement links TRBV28 to TRBJ2-7, with TRBD1 matching 7 bases. This CDR3 spans 14 amino acids. Trimming cost V 8 bases and J 3 bases; bases outside gene matches: 10. The V gene's germline CDR1 is MDHEN and CDR2 SYDVKM. CDR3 DNA sequence: TGTGCCAGCTTGGGGACAGATGCCTACTACGAGCAGTACTTC. This codes for CASLGTDAYYEQYF.

This clone was seen just once. V is TRBV30 and J is TRBJ2-5; D may be TRBD2 (6 bases). The germline V gene encodes CDR1 GTSNPN and CDR2 SVGIG (reference sequence). V lost 1 base and J lost 2, with 8 bases in between. There are 13 residues in the CDR3. The CDR3 loop is CAWSAGLQETQYF. CDR3 bases: TGTGCCTGGAGTGCGGGACTGCAAGAGACCCAGTACTTC.

The chain carries TRBV4-1 and TRBJ2-1; 10 bases align to TRBD2. The CDR3 is made up of 18 amino acids. V was pared by 4 bases and J by 0 bases, with 9 bases of the junction left unmatched. In germline, CDR1 is MGHRA, CDR2 YSYEKL. The CDR3 spells CASSLNSGRFSSYNEQFF. CDR3 DNA sequence: TGCGCCAGCAGCCTAAATAGCGGGAGGTTCAGCTCCTACAATGAGCAGTTCTTC.

The rearrangement joins TRBV6-1 to TRBJ2-5; TRBD2 is a possible D gene (5 bases). The last part of the DNA fits TRBJ2-7 better; the J call may be wrong. This CDR3 has 14 amino acids. CDR1 is MNHNS, CDR2 SASEGT, per germline. The CDR3 is CASSAGDISYEQYF. In DNA form, the CDR3 reads TGTGCCAGCAGTGCCGGGGATATCTCCTACGAGCAGTACTTC.

Comments on this clone: Distinct nucleotide sequences in the sample also encode this CDR3. The CDR3 sequence: CATSRDRGTYEQYF. The CDR3 nucleotides read TGTGCCACCAGCCGTGACAGGGGGACCTACGAGCAGTACTTC. The chain recombines TRBV15 with TRBJ2-7; 9 bases map to TRBD1. This CDR3 contains 14 residues. The V segment lost 5 bases and the J segment 2 bases; nucleotides outside the gene matches: 4. Germline CDR1 and CDR2: LNHNV and YYDKDF (reference sequence).

The chain recombines TRBV15 with TRBJ1-1, with D perhaps matching TRBD1 (6 bases). This CDR3 spans 15 amino acids. The V end was cut by 6 bases, the J end by 3 bases, with 17 bases between. CDR1 and CDR2 (germline): LNHNV, YYDKDF (reference sequence). The CDR3 spells CATRRKAKGDTEAFF. DNA of the CDR3: TGTGCCACCAGGAGAAAGGCGAAGGGGGACACTGAAGCTTTCTTT.

V is TRBV6-4 and J is TRBJ2-1; 10 positions agree with TRBD2. CDR3 length: 14 amino acids. Germline CDR1 reads MRHNA; CDR2 reads SNTAGT. V lost 6 bases, J lost 5 bases, and 4 bases stayed unmatched. CDR3 nucleotide sequence: TGTGCCAGCAGAAGCGGGGGGGCCGACAATGAGCAGTTCTTC. Translation gives CASRSGGADNEQFF.

This clone was seen a single time. This chain links TRBV25-1 with TRBJ1-6, with 9 nucleotides matching TRBD1. Germline lookup yields CDR1 MGHDK and CDR2 SYGVNS. J was trimmed by 10 bases and V by 3 bases; bases with no gene match: 7. This CDR3 comprises 15 residues. Written as DNA, the CDR3 is TGTGCCAGCAGTGATTCTGGGACAGGGAGATCACCCCTCCACTTT. This gives the protein CASSDSGTGRSPLHF.

The chain recombines TRBV29-1 with TRBJ1-2, with 8 bases fitting TRBD1. After removal of 5 bases from V and 0 bases from J, the junction contained 11 bases not matched to a gene. Per the germline V gene, CDR1 is SQVTM and CDR2 is ANQGSEA. The CDR3 runs 16 residues. The CDR3 DNA is TGCAGCGTTTCCCGGACAGGGACTACTACTAACTATGGCTACACCTTC. Its translation is CSVSRTGTTTNYGYTF.

The chain has TRBV18 and TRBJ1-1; TRBD1 is a possible D gene (5 bases). The CDR3 loop spans 14 amino acids. Looked up from germline, CDR1 is KGHSH and CDR2 is LQKENI. The V gene lost 5 bases and the J gene lost 0 bases, with 10 bases spanning the gap. As DNA, the CDR3 is TGTGCCAGCTCAATGCAGGGTTTGAACACTGAAGCTTTCTTT. Residues: CASSMQGLNTEAFF.

The rearrangement uses TRBV27 and TRBJ2-2; D is uncertain. From germline, CDR1 is MNHEY and CDR2 SMNVEV (reference sequence). V lost 4 bases, J lost 5 bases, and 11 bases lay in between. The CDR3 runs to 14 residues. CDR3 amino acids: CASSYRSSTGELFF. CDR3 sequence (DNA): TGTGCCAGCAGTTACAGATCCTCTACCGGGGAGCTGTTTTTT.

J is TRBJ1-1 and V is TRBV27, with 8 bases that match TRBD1. Germline values: CDR1 MNHEY, CDR2 SMNVEV (reference sequence). Trimming at V came to 7 bases and at J to 1 base, leaving 8 bases not matched to a gene. The CDR3 length is 15 residues. The CDR3 DNA reads TGTGCCAGCACGGACACCGGGACAGGGAACACTGAAGCTTTCTTT. Encoded protein: CASTDTGTGNTEAFF.

The V gene is TRBV28, the J gene TRBJ1-2; D unclear. Trimming removed 2 bases from V and 8 bases from J, with 15 bases in between. The CDR3 has 14 amino acids. Germline V CDR1 and CDR2: MDHEN, SYDVKM. The CDR3 nucleotides are TGTGCCAGCAGTTTAGGAGGTGTAAAAAGCGGCTACACCTTC. As protein: CASSLGGVKSGYTF.

The chain employs TRBV10-3 and TRBJ2-5; 7 bases agree with TRBD2. TRBJ2-7 matches the DNA end more closely, so the J call is doubtful. This CDR3 is built from 16 residues. The germline gives CDR1 ENHRY, CDR2 SYGVKD. The CDR3 DNA sequence: TGTGCCATCAGTGCCCCCGATCTAGCGGAGTCCTACGAGCAGTACTTC. It specifies CAISAPDLAESYEQYF.